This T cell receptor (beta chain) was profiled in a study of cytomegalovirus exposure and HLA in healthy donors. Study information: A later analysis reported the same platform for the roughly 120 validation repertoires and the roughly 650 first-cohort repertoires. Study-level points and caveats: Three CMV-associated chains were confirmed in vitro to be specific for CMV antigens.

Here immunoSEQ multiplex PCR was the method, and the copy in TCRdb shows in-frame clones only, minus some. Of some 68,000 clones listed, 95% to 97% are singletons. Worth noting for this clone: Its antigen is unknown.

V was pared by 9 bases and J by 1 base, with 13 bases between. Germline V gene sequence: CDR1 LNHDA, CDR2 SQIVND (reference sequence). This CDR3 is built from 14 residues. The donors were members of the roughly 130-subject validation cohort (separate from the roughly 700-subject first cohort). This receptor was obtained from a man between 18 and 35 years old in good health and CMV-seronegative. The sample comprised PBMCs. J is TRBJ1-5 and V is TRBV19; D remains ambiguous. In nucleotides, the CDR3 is TGTGCCAGCGAGGTGTTCCGGAGCAATCAGCCCCAGCATTTT. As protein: CASEVFRSNQPQHF.